This entry is about one T cell receptor beta chain. Source study methods: Nucleated cell counts were estimated from reference gene primer amplification. Libraries were prepared by immunoSEQ multiplex PCR; TCRdb keeps only in-frame clonotypes and omits some of them. V, J and clone size are those of that table, while D and trimming were read from the DNA. This table has some 210,000 clones, roughly 88% appearing once. Trimming shortened V by 6 bases and J by 0 bases, and 9 bases separated the two germline ends. This CDR3 has 14 residues. Germline V CDR1 and CDR2: MNHEY, SVGAGI. These data come from a study of blood T cell repertoires in COVID-19. Study at large: Acute and convalescent COVID-19 samples came from the United States, Italy and Spain. PBMCs, B-cell-depleted T cells, or T cells were the source of the cDNA or gDNA that made up the material.

Source material: peripheral blood. This receptor was taken from a woman aged 35 to 49 who had recovered from COVID-19. V and J are TRBV6-5 and TRBJ1-5; TRBD1 might be the D (5 bases). Here the CDR3 DNA reads TGTGCCAGCAGGGGGACTGATAGCAATCAGCCCCAGCATTTT. Its translation is CASRGTDSNQPQHF.